Below, 17 T cell receptor beta chains from the same sample are listed, as sequenced in a study of blood T cell repertoires in COVID-19. Clones were read by immunoSEQ multiplex PCR, and TCRdb kept only the in-frame ones, dropping some. The repertoire consists of about 500,000 clones, with about 88% occurring once and the leading ten covering 7.8%. Specimen: peripheral blood. The receptors here all came from a woman aged 45-65 years with COVID-19, enrolled during active disease.

The chain combines TRBV7-2 with TRBJ2-1, with D possibly being TRBD1 (5 bases). Trimming stripped 7 bases from V and 5 bases from J, with 18 bases between. Per the germline V gene, CDR1 is SGHTA and CDR2 is FQGNSA. The CDR3 loop spans 15 amino acids. CDR3 sequence (DNA): TGTGCCAGCATCCCCCAGGCAGGGCTCAACAATGAGCAGTTCTTC. Encoded protein: CASIPQAGLNNEQFF. Variable domain in full (rest from reference TRBV7-2 and TRBJ2-1): GAGVSQSPSNKVTEKGKDVELRCDPISGHTALYWYRQSLGQGLEFLIYFQGNSAPDKSGLPSDRFSAERTGGSVSTLTIQRTQQEDSAVYLCASIPQAGLNNEQFFGPGTRLTVL.

The gene calls are TRBV20-1 and TRBJ2-5; TRBD1 matches at 8 bases. The CDR3 sequence is 11 residues long. In germline, CDR1 is DFQATT, CDR2 SNEGSKA (reference sequence). CDR3 coding DNA: TGCTCCTTCGACAGGGGAGAGACCCAGTACTTC. Protein product: CSFDRGETQYF.

This clone has just one count. Written as DNA, the CDR3 is TGTGCCAGCAGTTTATGGAAGAGCTCCTATAATTCACCCCTCCACTTT. Its protein is CASSLWKSSYNSPLHF. The V and J genes are TRBV28 and TRBJ1-6; D is uncertain. The CDR3 length is 16 residues. The V gene lost 0 bases and the J gene lost 0 bases, with 6 bases spanning the gap. CDR1 and CDR2 (germline): MDHEN, SYDVKM. Based on the CDR3 plus reference TRBV28 and TRBJ1-6, the full variable domain is DVKVTQSSRYLVKRTGEKVFLECVQDMDHENMFWYRQDPGLGLRLIYFSYDVKMKEKGDIPEGYSVSREKKERFSLILESASTNQTSMYLCASSLWKSSYNSPLHFGNGTRLTVT.

A single count supports this clone. This sequence joins TRBV5-1 and TRBJ2-7; possible D gene TRBD1, 6 bases. Germline V gives CDR1 SGHRS, CDR2 YFSETQ. The CDR3 has 14 residues. V was cut by 0 bases and J by 2 bases, with 9 bases left in between. The CDR3 here is CASSLVDRAYEQYF. In DNA, the CDR3 is TGCGCCAGCAGCTTGGTGGACAGAGCCTACGAGCAGTACTTC.

The chain is built from TRBV6-5 and TRBJ2-7; 9 bases map to TRBD1. This CDR3 contains 14 residues. Germline loops: CDR1 MNHEY, CDR2 SVGAGI. V dropped 5 bases and J dropped 2; count of bases not matched to a gene: 4. CDR3 nucleotide sequence: TGTGCCAGCAGTCTACGGACAGGGGCCTACGAGCAGTACTTC. Amino acids: CASSLRTGAYEQYF.

Remarks on this clone: Mismatch with germline at one junction end may stem from a read error. V usage is TRBV3-1 (or the pseudogene TRBV3-2) and J usage is TRBJ1-2; perhaps TRBD1 as D (5 bases). This CDR3 is built from 16 residues. Germline loops: CDR1 LGHDT, CDR2 YNNKEL (reference sequence). The DNA for the CDR3 is TGTGCCAGCACCCGTCGAAGCTCAGGGTCTACCCCTCCGCTCGATTTC. Its translation: CASTRRSSGSTPPLDF.

This clone was seen once. The chain couples TRBV10-3 to TRBJ2-7; D ambiguous. The CDR3 extends over 12 amino acids. CDR1 is ENHRY and CDR2 is SYGVKD in the germline V gene. The V end lost 7 bases, the J end lost 3 bases, and 10 bases lay between the germline ends. The CDR3 spells CAITETSYEQYF. The DNA of the CDR3 is TGTGCCATCACCGAGACAAGCTACGAGCAGTACTTC.

This sequence joins TRBV11-2 and TRBJ1-2; unclear D gene. The CDR3 is made up of 14 amino acids. Germline V gene lookup returns CDR1 SGHAT and CDR2 FQNNGV. The germline V and J ends were trimmed by 4 bases and 4 bases, with 13 bases remaining between them. The CDR3 is CASSSFSGSYGYTF. CDR3 nucleotide sequence: TGTGCCAGCAGCTCCTTTTCGGGGAGCTATGGCTACACCTTC.

The V and J genes are TRBV19 and TRBJ2-3; a weak D match, TRBD1 (5 bases). V lost 4 bases and J 0 bases, leaving 8 bases between the germline ends. CDR3 length: 14 amino acids. The V gene's germline CDR1 is LNHDA and CDR2 SQIVND (reference sequence). The CDR3 bases are TGTGCCAGTAGTAGCCAGGGCAGCACAGATACGCAGTATTTT. Its protein is CASSSQGSTDTQYF. The full variable domain, with the rest looked up from reference TRBV19 and TRBJ2-3, is DGGITQSPKYLFRKEGQNVTLSCEQNLNHDAMYWYRQDPGQGLRLIYYSQIVNDFQKGDIAEGYSVSREKKESFPLTVTSAQKNPTAFYLCASSSQGSTDTQYFGPGTRLTVL.

The chain couples TRBV19 to TRBJ2-2, with a weak D call TRBD2 (6 bases). CDR1 LNHDA and CDR2 SQIVND come from the germline V gene (reference sequence). V lost 9 bases and J 6 bases, leaving 23 bases between the germline ends. CDR3 length: 16 residues. The CDR3 nucleotides are TGTGCCAGCTTAAAGATCCGGGAGTCCGGGTCCGGGGAGCTGTTTTTT. Its protein is CASLKIRESGSGELFF.

This rearrangement joins TRBV12-3 or TRBV12-4 to TRBJ1-1; D unclear. The CDR3 loop spans 13 amino acids. Trimming took 1 base from V and 1 from J, leaving 4 bases between them. The CDR3 region has the DNA TGTGCCAGCAGTTTAGACACGAACACTGAAGCTTTCTTT. It is translated as CASSLDTNTEAFF.

The sample holds a few counts of this clone. The chain uses TRBV2 and TRBJ1-1, with 8 bases that match TRBD1. This CDR3 has 14 amino acids. With 8 bases clipped from V and 5 bases from J, the junction kept 10 bases outside the gene matches. Germline assignment: CDR1 SNHLY and CDR2 FYNNEI. In DNA form, the CDR3 reads TGTGCCAGCTCGGCCCAGGGGGCAGGGACTGAAGCTTTCTTT. Its protein is CASSAQGAGTEAFF.

J is TRBJ1-1 and V is TRBV7-8; D remains unclear. Germline-derived CDR1 and CDR2 are SGHVS and FQNEAQ. V was clipped by 5 bases and J by 0 bases, with 13 bases between them. The CDR3 totals 15 residues. CDR3 DNA: TGTGCCAGCAGCCCCCACCCAGGAATGAACACTGAAGCTTTCTTT. Amino acid sequence: CASSPHPGMNTEAFF.

J is TRBJ1-2 and V is TRBV5-5; 8 bases are shared with TRBD1. J lost 3 bases, V lost 4 bases, and 5 bases had no gene match. The CDR3 runs to 14 residues. Germline V lookup: CDR1 SGHKS, CDR2 YYEKEE (reference sequence). CDR3 amino acids: CASSLGTGDYGYTF. In DNA, the CDR3 is TGTGCCAGCAGCCTTGGGACAGGTGACTATGGCTACACCTTC.

This chain joins TRBV9 and TRBJ2-1; unclear D gene. The CDR3 is 13 amino acids. CDR1 SGDLS and CDR2 YYNGEE come from the germline V gene. Trimming removed 0 bases from V and 6 bases from J, with 7 bases in between. CDR3 region: CASSVARSNEQFF. Here the CDR3 DNA reads TGTGCCAGCAGCGTAGCTCGGTCCAATGAGCAGTTCTTC.

The gene calls are TRBV5-1 and TRBJ1-6, with 9 bases matching TRBD1. Per the germline V gene, CDR1 is SGHRS and CDR2 is YFSETQ. Trimming cost V 0 bases and J 6 bases; bases outside gene matches: 1. The CDR3 runs to 15 residues. The DNA of the CDR3 is TGCGCCAGCAGCTTGGGACAGGGGGTTAATTCACCCCTCCACTTT. Residues: CASSLGQGVNSPLHF.

The chain couples TRBV24-1 to TRBJ2-1; the D is unclear. CDR3 length: 13 amino acids. The germline gives CDR1 KGHDR, CDR2 SFDVKD. V lost 2 bases to trimming and J lost 5 bases, with 6 bases between them. The CDR3 region is CATSDSYDNEQFF. The CDR3 DNA follows: TGTGCCACCAGTGATTCCTATGACAATGAGCAGTTCTTC.